Included here is one T cell receptor beta chain sequence, with context. Its antigen remains unidentified. This clone may be a read error of a much larger clone one base away. The CDR3 is made up of 16 amino acids. Deletions cut 7 bases from V and 2 bases from J, with 17 bases between. Germline CDR1 MNHNS, CDR2 SASEGT. The sample originates from a study of molecular identifiers for immune sequencing clone quantification. Overall study context: Four of five splits of RNA from approximately 22,000 or 94,000 naive CD8 cells were sequenced in replicates.

Study findings and constraints: Barcode sharing among identical TCR molecules could make large clones appear smaller. Detection of one spiked Jurkat cell's TCR RNA reportedly worked in 1 million or so naive cells.

Previously described methods and listed TCR primers were employed for the bulk TCR libraries. TCRdb re-called the PCR reads through MiXCR, storing one row per CDR3 protein. The profile covers fewer than 100,000 distinct CDR3 sequences, with around 20% appearing a single time and roughly 1% taken by the ten largest. The rearrangement links TRBV6-1 to TRBJ1-4; D unresolved. This sequence originates from a human donor in good health. Some libraries in this study had Jurkat cell RNA spiked in. The sample comprised naive CD8+ T cells from blood, with Jurkat cell RNA spiked in. As for subset: FACS-sorted CD8+CD4-CCR7+CD45RA+ naive T cells. The CDR3 spells CASTQTPAVTNEKLFF. CDR3 sequence (DNA): TGTGCCAGCACCCAAACCCCGGCAGTGACTAATGAAAAACTGTTTTTT.